This T cell receptor beta chain appears in the sequencing data of a study of T cell responses to AZD1222 COVID-19 vaccine. On the study more broadly: Second doses were pooled across both intervals (about 4 or about 12 weeks). Study results and caveats: Repertoires were obtained only post-peak T cell response.

On this clone itself: The antigen remains unidentified.

Produced via immunoSEQ multiplex PCR; TCRdb's table is partial and in-frame only. The sample has about 120,000 clones, roughly nine tenths seen once. The CDR3 runs 14 residues. Trimming cost V 4 bases and J 0 bases, with 9 bases left between them. The germline V gene encodes CDR1 MDHEN and CDR2 SYDVKM. The TCR was taken from an adult in good health. This sample comprised peripheral blood, obtained on day 0 of AZD1222 vaccination. The gene calls are TRBV28 and TRBJ1-2, with unresolved D. In nucleotides, the CDR3 is TGTGCCAGCAGTTGGTTTTACCCTAACTATGGCTACACCTTC. Encoded protein: CASSWFYPNYGYTF.